This TCR beta chain stems from a study of shared clonotypes between healthy human individuals (dated by TCRdb to the early 2020s). In the study overall: The cohort included a few men and a couple of women between 18 and 49 years of age. Each donor's leukapheresis produced roughly between roughly 0.94 and 9.5 billion PBMCs. For each donor, CD4 naive and CD4 memory were each given three plates, CD8 naive was given two plates, and CD8 memory was given one plate. Blood TCR repertoires of about 5 healthy adults were deeply sequenced to estimate repertoire size and the extent of clonotype sharing between individuals. To increase sequencing depth and limit assay-specific biases, TCR repertoire library preparation and sequencing were carried out by different laboratories using diverse techniques. Study-wide conclusions, independent of this receptor: Based on pairwise subsampling, the degree of clonotype sharing among donors was expected to be affected by sequencing depth. Only blood was sampled, and tissue TCR repertoires likely differ from those in blood. Incomplete sequencing was indicated by rarefaction of sorted-subset datasets, despite the large sequencing depth. Naive subsets generally had larger estimated clonotype richness than memory subsets. Compared with non-shared clonotypes, the clonotypes found in all four sorted-subset donors had higher generation probabilities. About 5% of naive CD4, 3.5% of naive CD8, 2% to 2.5% of memory CD4, and more than 0.35% of memory CD8 clonotypes were shared across four donors. Because the study included a small number of donors, the genetic and exposure-history diversity represented was limited.

TCR CDR3 regions were amplified from genomic DNA by multiplex PCR using the deep immunoSEQ assay. Extracted genomic DNA from each cell subset was distributed evenly across all wells of several immunoSEQ 96-well plates, and each plate was treated as a replicate. For sorted subsets, each replicate PCR was loaded with approximately 0.2 ug genomic DNA, equivalent to about 30,000 T cell genomes. Purified libraries were measured with a Qubit 3.0 fluorometer, size-checked on a Bioanalyzer 2100, and measured again with the KAPA Library Quantification kit. A separate single-read 150-cycle Illumina NextSeq 550 flow cell was used to sequence each immunoSEQ 96-well plate. Per the source publication's procedure: Because the immunoSEQ output held only junctional sequences and lacked quality scores, the filtering could not match the filtering applied to full-length reads. Sequences were annotated with PyIR, a Python wrapper for IgBLAST v1.9, using IMGT germline references to assign V/J genes and CDR3. Any read was removed if the V/J assignment was weak (E-value above 1e-6), the CDR3 was missing, or the read contained stop codons, out-of-frame junctions, or ambiguous translated residues. V3J clonotypes were defined as sequences sharing an identical inferred V gene, J gene, and CDR3 amino acid sequence. To compute the percentage overlap between repertoires, the number of shared unique clonotypes was divided by the size of the smaller repertoire. Three approaches were used to assess repertoire richness: RTK rarefaction, the Chao1 estimator, and Recon v2.1 estimates of unobserved clonotypes. OLGA was used to compute generation probabilities for all TCRbeta clonotypes that the gDNA method yielded from a handful of donors. The source is immuneACCESS, and TCRdb retained only in-frame sequences with V and J called. Part of the clones is not carried over; for the studies checked, unresolved V genes explain less than half of this, and the remainder is unexplained. V, J and clone size were drawn from that table, and D and trimming were deduced from the DNA. The sample table contains hundreds of thousands of clones; only one count was recorded for over 90% of them. Under 30% of the sample rests with the top ten.

CD8 naive samples consisted of CD45RO-negative cells that were positively selected for CCR7, yielding a CD45RA+CCR7+ population without TemRA cells. The donors were healthy, HIV-negative adults who had no recently reported acute infections or vaccinations. Every donor was a Caucasian adult residing in Nashville, Tennessee, USA. Blood was collected by leukapheresis, and PBMCs were isolated by Ficoll-Histopaque density gradient centrifugation and then cryopreserved in liquid nitrogen vapor phase. Purity and quantity of every magnetically sorted T cell population were checked by analytical flow cytometry. Genomic DNA was isolated from every sorted fraction and measured by UV absorbance on a Nanodrop 2000c. On this clone: Its antigen is currently not known. This could be a read error, since a much larger clone is one nucleotide away. At the DNA level, this CDR3 is encoded by other sequences in the same sample as well.

V drops 2 bases and J drops 3 bases, leaving 0 bases in between. Looking up the germline V gene yields CDR1 SGHAT and CDR2 FQNNGV. CDR3 length: 11 amino acids, cysteine to phenylalanine. Solely the CDR3 DNA is kept, with 33 bases framed from the first base. Source material: naive CD8+ T cells sorted from blood. Per the publication, the cell subset or site label means: CD45RA+CCR7+. The chain was built from TRBV11-2 and TRBJ2-3; confidence is insufficient to name the D gene. The clonotype comes from a man aged 30 to 45 in good health. The sequenced DNA: TGTGCCAGCAGCTTAACAGATACGCAGTATTTT. It translates to CASSLTDTQYF.